This T cell receptor (beta chain) was sequenced during a study of blood T cell repertoires in COVID-19. On the study more broadly: From the United States, Italy and Spain came samples of acute and convalescent COVID-19. Sources were T cells, B-cell-depleted T cells, or PBMCs; the material itself was cDNA or gDNA.

Germline V lookup: CDR1 MDHEN, CDR2 SYDVKM. Trimming cost V 5 bases and J 2 bases, with 18 bases left between them. The CDR3 sequence is 16 residues long. Seattle researchers signed up patients amid active infection and tracked them longitudinally. Original processing notes: Amplification from reference gene primers served as the basis for estimated nucleated cell counts. TCRdb keeps only in-frame clones here, not all; method: immunoSEQ multiplex PCR. V, J and clone size reflect that table, while D and trimming were determined from the DNA. This sample yields around 200,000 clones, of which around four fifths are seen a single time; around 13% belongs to the top ten.

The sequence derives from a woman between 70 and 85 years old with COVID-19, enrolled during active disease. V is TRBV28 and J is TRBJ1-1; D possibly corresponds to TRBD1 (6 bases). Sequencing was performed on peripheral blood. The DNA of the CDR3 is TGTGCCAGCAGTACCCAGGGGATGACGGCAAACACTGAAGCTTTCTTT. Its protein product is CASSTQGMTANTEAFF.